This T cell receptor (beta chain) stems from a study of T cells in Graves' hyperthyroidism and ophthalmopathy. Findings of the study overall: Most thyroid clonotypes expanded above 0.001 appeared in blood too.

The CDR3 covers 14 residues. V lost 8 bases, J lost 4 bases, and 17 bases lay in between. The definition of stable Graves' hyperthyroidism was no ophthalmopathy progression within 18 months. The TCR beta CDR3 regions underwent amplification using RNA transcripts as the source. First-round RT-PCR targeting the TCR CDR3 was performed with the HTBI primer set. TCRdb passed the multiplex PCR reads through MiXCR, listing each CDR3 protein once. The sample comprises hundreds of thousands of distinct CDR3 sequences, 38% of which are singletons, and 8.9% rests with the top ten. This clonotype was observed a few times. Its antigen is still unknown.

What was sequenced was blood. This rearrangement joins TRBV12-3 or TRBV12-4 to TRBJ1-2; the D gene is possibly TRBD1 (6 bases). This clonotype was sampled from a man younger than 35 with Graves' hyperthyroidism. CDR3 loop: CASLLGGPGYGYTF. In DNA form, the CDR3 reads TGTGCCAGCCTACTGGGGGGGCCCGGCTATGGCTACACCTTC.